These T cell receptor beta chains were read from a single sample in a study of cytomegalovirus exposure and HLA in healthy donors. Measured with immunoSEQ multiplex PCR; TCRdb has only the in-frame clones, and not every one. The sample carries under 200,000 clones, roughly 13% recorded once. Sequenced sample: PBMCs. These receptors originate from a man between 50 and 59 years old in good health and CMV-seropositive. Each CDR3 is given with its conserved first and last residue. The order of the fields is clone size, J gene, D gene, V gene, CDR3 DNA, CDR3 protein. D genes are given only for firm matches. Where a row states a size, it is once, few, many or the class of an expanded clone; other rows omit it.

size: -
J: TRBJ2-3
D: TRBD1
V: TRBV14
DNA: TGTGCCAGCAGTCGACACAGGGGGTTGAGAGATACGCAGTATTTT
CDR3: CASSRHRGLRDTQYF

size: few
J: TRBJ2-5
D: TRBD2
V: TRBV5-8
DNA: TGTGCCAGCAGCTCCGGGGGGATTAGATCGGAGACCCAGTACTTC
CDR3: CASSSGGIRSETQYF

size: -
J: TRBJ2-7
D: TRBD2
V: TRBV6-5
DNA: TGTGCCATTTCGGCTAGCGGGACATCCTACGAGCAGTACTTC
CDR3: CAISASGTSYEQYF

size: -
J: TRBJ2-2
D: TRBD2
V: TRBV7-2
DNA: TGTGCCAGCAGCTCAGGGCGGACTAGGTCCGGGGAGCTGTTTTTT
CDR3: CASSSGRTRSGELFF

size: few
J: TRBJ1-1
D: -
V: TRBV30
DNA: TGTGCCTGGAGGAACAGGGCCCACACTGAAGCTTTCTTT
CDR3: CAWRNRAHTEAFF

size: few
J: TRBJ2-5
D: TRBD2
V: TRBV6-6
DNA: TGTGCCGGGGGAGGGGCGGGGGGCCGGGAGACCCAGTACTTC
CDR3: CAGGGAGGRETQYF

size: few
J: TRBJ2-3
D: -
V: TRBV4-1
DNA: TGCGCCAGCAGCCAAGAGGCAGCTCGAGGAAATACGCAGTATTTT
CDR3: CASSQEAARGNTQYF

size: -
J: TRBJ2-3
D: -
V: TRBV29-1
DNA: TGCAGCGCTGACCGACGGAGAGATACGCAGTATTTT
CDR3: CSADRRRDTQYF

size: few
J: TRBJ2-3
D: TRBD2
V: TRBV13
DNA: TGTGCCAGCAGATTAGGACTAGACGGAGATAAGCAGTATTTT
CDR3: CASRLGLDGDKQYF

size: -
J: TRBJ1-3
D: -
V: TRBV12-1
DNA: -
CDR3: CASSFGRGNTIYF

size: few
J: TRBJ2-1
D: TRBD2
V: TRBV27
DNA: TGTGCCAGCAGTCCACCCCCCGGACTAGCGGGTGAGAATGAGCAGTTCTTC
CDR3: CASSPPPGLAGENEQFF

size: -
J: TRBJ1-1
D: TRBD1
V: TRBV27
DNA: TGTGCCAGCGGAGACAGGGGTGACACTGAAGCTTTCTTT
CDR3: CASGDRGDTEAFF

size: -
J: TRBJ1-1
D: -
V: TRBV28
DNA: TGTGCCAGCACAACAGTGAACACTGAAGCTTTCTTT
CDR3: CASTTVNTEAFF

size: -
J: TRBJ1-6
D: TRBD1
V: TRBV19
DNA: TGTGCCAGCACGTATCAGGGGGCAAATTCACCCCTCCACTTT
CDR3: CASTYQGANSPLHF

size: few
J: TRBJ1-2
D: -
V: TRBV4-3
DNA: TGCGCCAGCAGCCAAGATAGGGGTGCCTATGGCTACACCTTC
CDR3: CASSQDRGAYGYTF

size: few
J: TRBJ1-1
D: -
V: TRBV6-5
DNA: TGTGCCAGCAGGCCGCCAGCGGGACGGGTATATGAAGCTTTCTTT
CDR3: CASRPPAGRVYEAFF

size: few
J: TRBJ1-2
D: -
V: TRBV19
DNA: TGTGCCAGCCGCACCAAGGCAGGGGAATATGGCTACACCTTC
CDR3: CASRTKAGEYGYTF

size: -
J: TRBJ2-3
D: TRBD2
V: TRBV13
DNA: TGTGCCAGCAGCCGTAGCGGGGCCACAGATACGCAGTATTTT
CDR3: CASSRSGATDTQYF

size: -
J: TRBJ1-2
D: TRBD1
V: TRBV5-1
DNA: TGCGCCAGCAGCTTGGAAGGACAGGGGGCTGGCTATGGCTACACCTTC
CDR3: CASSLEGQGAGYGYTF

size: -
J: TRBJ1-5
D: -
V: TRBV27
DNA: TGTGCCAGCAGTTACAGGCGAAGCAATCAGCCCCAGCATTTT
CDR3: CASSYRRSNQPQHF

size: -
J: TRBJ2-4
D: -
V: TRBV7-2
DNA: TGTGCCAGCAGCTTTATTAAAGGCGGCGGGGACGCGACCAAAAACATTCAGTACTTC
CDR3: CASSFIKGGGDATKNIQYF

size: -
J: TRBJ2-2
D: -
V: TRBV19
DNA: TGTGCCAGTTCCCTCGGCGGGGGCCCCGGGGAGCTGTTTTTT
CDR3: CASSLGGGPGELFF

size: few
J: TRBJ1-3
D: TRBD1
V: TRBV6-5
DNA: TGTGCCAGCAGTTCCAGAACCGGGACAGGGCGAAACACCATATATTTT
CDR3: CASSSRTGTGRNTIYF